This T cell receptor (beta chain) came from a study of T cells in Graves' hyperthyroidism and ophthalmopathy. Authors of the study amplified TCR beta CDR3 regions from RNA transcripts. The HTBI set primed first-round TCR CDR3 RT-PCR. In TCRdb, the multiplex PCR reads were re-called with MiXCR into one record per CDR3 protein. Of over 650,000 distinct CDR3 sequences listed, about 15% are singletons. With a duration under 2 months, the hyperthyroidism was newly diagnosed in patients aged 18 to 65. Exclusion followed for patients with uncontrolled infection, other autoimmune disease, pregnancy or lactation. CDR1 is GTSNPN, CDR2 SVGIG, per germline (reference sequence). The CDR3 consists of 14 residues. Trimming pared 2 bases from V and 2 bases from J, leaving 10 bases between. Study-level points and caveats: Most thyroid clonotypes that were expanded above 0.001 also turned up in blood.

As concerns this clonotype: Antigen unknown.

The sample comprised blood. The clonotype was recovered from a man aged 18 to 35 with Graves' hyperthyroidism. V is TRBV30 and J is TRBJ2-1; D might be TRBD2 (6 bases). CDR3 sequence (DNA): TGTGCCTGGAGTAATACTAGCCCCTACAATGAGCAGTTCTTC. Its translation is CAWSNTSPYNEQFF.